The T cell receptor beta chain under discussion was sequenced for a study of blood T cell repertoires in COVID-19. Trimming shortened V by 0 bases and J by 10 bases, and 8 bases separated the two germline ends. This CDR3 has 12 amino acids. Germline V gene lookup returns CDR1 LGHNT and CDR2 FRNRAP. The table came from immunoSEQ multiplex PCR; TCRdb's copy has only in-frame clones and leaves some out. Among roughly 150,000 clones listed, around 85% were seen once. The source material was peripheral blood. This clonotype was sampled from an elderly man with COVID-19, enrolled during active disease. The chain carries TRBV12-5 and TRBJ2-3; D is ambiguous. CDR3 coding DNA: TGTGCTAGTGGTTTGGTACAAGTCGCGCAGTATTTT. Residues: CASGLVQVAQYF. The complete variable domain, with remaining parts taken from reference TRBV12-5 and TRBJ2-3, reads DARVTQTPRHKVTEMGQEVTMRCQPILGHNTVFWYRQTMMQGLELLAYFRNRAPLDDSGMPKDRFSAEMPDATLATLKIQPSEPRDSAVYFCASGLVQVAQYFGPGTRLTVL.